Sequencing of this TCR beta chain was carried out in a study of CD8 T cells in Susac syndrome. Random hexamers primed reverse transcription of 0.5 to 1 ug RNA. The CDR3 of TCR beta was amplified by immunoSEQ multiplex PCR across 54 Vbeta and 13 Jbeta. One entry per CDR3 protein, called by TCRdb with MiXCR from the immunoSEQ multiplex PCR reads. The sample shows around 200,000 distinct CDR3 sequences, roughly 94% of them seen only once. General observations from the study: The study conceded that its TCR sequencing and HLA analysis involved relatively few individuals.

CD8+ and CD4+ T cells taken from blood had their TCR beta sequenced. With respect to this clonotype: Its specificity is unknown.

V lost 3 bases, J lost 4 bases, and 19 bases lay in between. This CDR3 has 16 amino acids. Germline V lookup: CDR1 SQVTM, CDR2 ANQGSEA. Sequencing was carried out using CD4+ T cells from PBMCs. This TCR was recovered from a human donor with multiple sclerosis. The chain joins TRBV29-1 to TRBJ2-1, with D possibly being TRBD1 or TRBD2 (5 bases each). CDR3 bases: TGCAGCGTTGACTCTAACCGGGACCCCCCGTACAATGAGCAGTTCTTC. This translates into CSVDSNRDPPYNEQFF.